Presented here are 26 T cell receptor beta chains from one specimen sequenced in a study of human CD4 T cells and Enterobacteriaceae. Some clones are missing from TCRdb's copy, which holds only in-frame ones; the method was immunoSEQ multiplex PCR. The table includes 25,000 to 35,000 clones, approximately 82% detected once. The memory gate held CD4+ cells that were not CD45RA+CCR7+CD95- naive cells, over 98% pure. Sequenced sample: memory CD4+ T cells from blood. The receptors derive from a human donor in good health.

This chain links TRBV4-1 with TRBJ2-5; D gene ambiguous. The CDR3 spans 14 residues. V gave up 2 bases and J gave up 5 bases, with 12 bases separating them. CDR1 is MGHRA, CDR2 YSYEKL, per germline. CDR3 loop: CASSQSWASETQYF. The CDR3 coding sequence is TGCGCCAGCAGCCAATCCTGGGCATCTGAGACCCAGTACTTC.

This chain joins TRBV28 and TRBJ1-2, with D uncertain. This CDR3 has 12 amino acids. Trimming pared 6 bases from V and 8 bases from J, leaving 13 bases between. The V gene's germline CDR1 is MDHEN and CDR2 SYDVKM. The CDR3 DNA reads as TGTGCCAGCAGCTCGGGGAGCCGGGGCTACACCTTC. It specifies CASSSGSRGYTF.

This clone was found a few times. The chain uses TRBV14 and TRBJ1-1; D not resolved. The CDR3 spans 14 residues. Trimming cost V 2 bases and J 1 base, with 8 bases left between them. Germline CDR1 is SGHDN and CDR2 is FVKESK. The CDR3 protein is CASSQRSRNTEAFF. DNA of the CDR3: TGTGCCAGCAGCCAAAGGTCGCGGAACACTGAAGCTTTCTTT.

This chain connects TRBV9 to TRBJ2-1; 7 bases map to TRBD2. Germline-derived CDR1 and CDR2 are SGDLS and YYNGEE. Trimming at V came to 5 bases and at J to 0 bases, leaving 2 bases not matched to a gene. The CDR3 runs 14 residues. As DNA, the CDR3 is TGTGCCAGCAGTCGGACTAGCTCCTACAATGAGCAGTTCTTC. Amino acid sequence: CASSRTSSYNEQFF.

This clone was detected a few times. The rearrangement joins TRBV6-5 to TRBJ1-1, with D possibly matching TRBD1 (5 bases). The V gene lost 4 bases and the J gene lost 5 bases, with 17 bases spanning the gap. The germline V gene encodes CDR1 MNHEY and CDR2 SVGAGI. The CDR3 runs to 15 residues. The CDR3 reads CASSSDRGKRTEAFF. The CDR3 DNA reads as TGTGCCAGCAGTTCAGACCGGGGGAAGCGGACTGAAGCTTTCTTT.

This chain connects TRBV27 to TRBJ2-7; tentative D call: TRBD1 (5 bases). The CDR3 spans 14 residues. Germline CDR1 reads MNHEY; CDR2 reads SMNVEV (reference sequence). Trimming removed 5 bases from V and 2 bases from J, with 13 bases in between. DNA for the CDR3: TGTGCCAGCAGTGCTAGGGGCGGCCCCTACGAGCAGTACTTC. Translating gives CASSARGGPYEQYF.

This rearrangement joins TRBV18 to TRBJ1-3; D is possibly TRBD1 (5 bases). The CDR3 is 18 residues long. Germline V gene lookup returns CDR1 KGHSH and CDR2 LQKENI. The V end was cut by 2 bases, the J end by 0 bases, with 17 bases between. CDR3 coding DNA: TGTGCCAGCTCACCAGCCGCAATGCTCGGGACCTCTGGAAACACCATATATTTT. Translating it yields CASSPAAMLGTSGNTIYF. The whole variable domain, filled in from reference TRBV18 and TRBJ1-3, reads NAGVMQNPRHLVRRRGQEARLRCSPMKGHSHVYWYRQLPEEGLKFMVYLQKENIIDESGMPKERFSAEFPKEGPSILRIQQVVRGDSAAYFCASSPAAMLGTSGNTIYFGEGSWLTVV.

The V and J genes are TRBV7-7 and TRBJ2-2; perhaps TRBD2 as D (5 bases). The CDR3 consists of 13 residues. Trimming shortened V by 5 bases and J by 5 bases, and 9 bases separated the two germline ends. The germline V gene encodes CDR1 SSHAT and CDR2 FNYEAQ (reference sequence). In DNA form, the CDR3 reads TGTGCCAGCAGCACTAGGCTTACCGGGGAGCTGTTTTTT. Its translation: CASSTRLTGELFF.

The chain combines TRBV7-3 with TRBJ2-2; 7 bases agree with TRBD2. This CDR3 has 16 amino acids. CDR1 and CDR2 from the germline V gene are SGHTA and FQGTGA. With 4 bases clipped from V and 1 base from J, the junction kept 6 bases outside the gene matches. The CDR3 spells CASSSLSSGNTGELFF. DNA for the CDR3: TGTGCCAGCAGCTCCCTGTCTAGCGGGAACACCGGGGAGCTGTTTTTT.

The V call is TRBV5-6, the J call TRBJ1-5, with 8 positions matching TRBD1. The CDR3 runs 15 residues. With V trimmed by 0 bases and J by 4 bases, 3 bases remained unmatched. Germline CDR1 reads SGHDT; CDR2 reads YYEEEE. The CDR3 reads CASSLAGTGNQPQHF. Written as DNA, the CDR3 is TGTGCCAGCAGCTTGGCGGGGACAGGTAATCAGCCCCAGCATTTT.

The J gene is TRBJ2-1, the V gene TRBV2; TRBD2 matches 12 bases. CDR1 and CDR2 (germline): SNHLY, FYNNEI. After removal of 4 bases from V and 5 bases from J, the junction contained 15 bases not matched to a gene. The CDR3 has 19 amino acids. The CDR3 protein is CASSARASSGRAYDNEQFF. CDR3 bases: TGTGCCAGCAGTGCGCGGGCATCTAGCGGGAGGGCCTATGACAATGAGCAGTTCTTC.

A note on this clone: It is unclear where the CDR3 begins or ends on the DNA, so no DNA is shown, and the CDR3 is as TCRdb lists it. This sequence joins TRBV21-1 and TRBJ1-4; the table calls TRBD1, which could not be checked here. TRBV21-1 is described as a pseudogene. Termini included, the CDR3 measures 18 amino acids. CDR3 protein: CASSKWGQGNPLNEKLFF.

This chain connects TRBV9 to TRBJ2-7, with TRBD2 matching 9 bases. The ends lost 4 bases at V and 1 base at J; junction bases unmatched: 3. Germline values: CDR1 SGDLS, CDR2 YYNGEE. The CDR3 runs 14 residues. This CDR3 reads CASSLTSGSYEQYF. The CDR3 DNA is TGTGCCAGCAGCCTGACTAGCGGATCCTACGAGCAGTACTTC.

This chain joins TRBV5-1 and TRBJ1-2, with TRBD1 as a possible D gene (5 bases). Trimming cost V 2 bases and J 4 bases, with 9 bases left between them. The CDR3 covers 13 residues. Germline-derived CDR1 and CDR2 are SGHRS and YFSETQ. The CDR3 bases are TGCGCCAGCAGCTTTAGTCAGGGCTATGGCTACACCTTC. Translating it yields CASSFSQGYGYTF.

The J gene is TRBJ1-2, the V gene TRBV30; D uncertain. V was pared by 3 bases and J by 4 bases, with 15 bases between. Looked up from germline, CDR1 is GTSNPN and CDR2 is SVGIG (reference sequence). The CDR3 length is 14 residues. Here the CDR3 reads CAWSVKNSGYGYTF. CDR3 nucleotides: TGTGCCTGGAGCGTAAAGAACTCCGGCTATGGCTACACCTTC.

This clone appeared a single time. The rearrangement joins TRBV5-1 to TRBJ2-7; TRBD2 matches at 10 bases. Germline assignment: CDR1 SGHRS and CDR2 YFSETQ. This CDR3 is built from 18 residues. V was pared by 0 bases and J by 2 bases, with 11 bases of the junction left unmatched. The CDR3 reads CASSLVSSGREKTYEQYF. In DNA, the CDR3 is TGCGCCAGCAGCTTGGTGTCTAGCGGGAGAGAAAAAACCTACGAGCAGTACTTC.

This sequence joins TRBV7-3 and TRBJ1-2; 9 bases line up with TRBD1. With V trimmed by 5 bases and J by 6 bases, 10 bases remained unmatched. Germline CDR1 is SGHTA and CDR2 is FQGTGA. This CDR3 has 15 residues. In DNA, the CDR3 is TGTGCCAGCAGCACCTCATACAGGGGGCGAAATGGCTACACCTTC. Translating it yields CASSTSYRGRNGYTF.

The V gene is TRBV5-1, the J gene TRBJ1-2; D unclear. The CDR3 is 13 amino acids. Looked up from germline, CDR1 is SGHRS and CDR2 is YFSETQ. The ends were cut back, 6 bases at V and 0 bases at J, with 9 bases in the middle. CDR3 in DNA: TGCGCCAGCAACTATGACACTAACTATGGCTACACCTTC. Protein sequence: CASNYDTNYGYTF.

This clone has a handful of counts. The sample contains more than one DNA sequence encoding this CDR3. The chain links TRBV10-3 to TRBJ1-5; TRBD1 matches 9 bases. J lost 0 bases, V lost 10 bases, and 7 bases had no gene match. CDR3 length equals 15 residues. Per the germline V gene, CDR1 is ENHRY and CDR2 is SYGVKD. The CDR3, as DNA: TGTGCCACGGGACAGGGAACTTATAGCAATCAGCCCCAGCATTTT. This encodes CATGQGTYSNQPQHF.

V is TRBV25-1 and J is TRBJ1-2; D gene uncertain. The CDR3 spans 13 residues. From germline, CDR1 is MGHDK and CDR2 SYGVNS. V was pared by 6 bases and J by 2 bases, with 10 bases between. CDR3 DNA: TGTGCCAGCAGGACAAATACCAACTATGGCTACACCTTC. Encoded protein: CASRTNTNYGYTF.

The chain uses TRBV2 and TRBJ1-5, with no clear D. This CDR3 spans 13 amino acids. The germline V gene has CDR1 SNHLY and CDR2 FYNNEI. The V end lost 4 bases, the J end lost 0 bases, and 4 bases lay between the germline ends. The CDR3 region is CASSGNSNQPQHF. CDR3 sequence (DNA): TGTGCCAGCAGTGGTAATAGCAATCAGCCCCAGCATTTT.

V is TRBV6-5 and J is TRBJ1-5; D may be TRBD1 (5 bases). This CDR3 spans 14 amino acids. Deletions cut 9 bases from V and 1 base from J, with 13 bases between. CDR1 MNHEY and CDR2 SVGAGI come from the germline V gene. CDR3 in DNA: TGTGCCAGTAGCGGTCAGGGAAGCAATCAGCCCCAGCATTTT. Its protein product is CASSGQGSNQPQHF.

V gene TRBV6-1 combines with J gene TRBJ2-5, with D perhaps given as TRBD1 or TRBD2 (7 bases each). Germline V gene sequence: CDR1 MNHNS, CDR2 SASEGT. Trimming took off 0 bases at V and 5 bases at J, with 10 bases between the two ends. The CDR3 is 14 residues long. The CDR3 loop is CASSEAQGGETQYF. CDR3 nucleotides: TGTGCCAGCAGTGAAGCGCAGGGGGGGGAGACCCAGTACTTC.

The rearrangement links TRBV6-5 to TRBJ2-7; 9 positions match TRBD1. This CDR3 is 15 amino acids long. Per germline, CDR1 MNHEY and CDR2 SVGAGI. With 1 base clipped from V and 4 bases from J, the junction kept 5 bases outside the gene matches. The CDR3 DNA is TGTGCCAGCAGTTACTTCCGGACAGGGGTTTACGAGCAGTACTTC. Its translation: CASSYFRTGVYEQYF.

The genes are TRBV5-1 and TRBJ2-3; the D gene could be TRBD1 or TRBD2 (5 bases each). This CDR3 has 17 amino acids. Trimming removed 4 bases at V and 3 bases at J, with 21 bases between. Germline loops: CDR1 SGHRS, CDR2 YFSETQ. CDR3 residues: CASSLDLRGWGTDTQYF. The CDR3 DNA sequence: TGCGCCAGCAGCCTGGATTTGAGAGGGTGGGGGACAGATACGCAGTATTTT.

This clone was detected once. V and J are TRBV19 and TRBJ2-3; D gene unclear. V lost 5 bases and J 6 bases, leaving 12 bases between the germline ends. This CDR3 contains 13 residues. The germline V gene has CDR1 LNHDA and CDR2 SQIVND (reference sequence). CDR3: CASSAPRADTQYF. For the CDR3, the DNA is TGTGCCAGTAGTGCCCCCAGAGCGGATACGCAGTATTTT.